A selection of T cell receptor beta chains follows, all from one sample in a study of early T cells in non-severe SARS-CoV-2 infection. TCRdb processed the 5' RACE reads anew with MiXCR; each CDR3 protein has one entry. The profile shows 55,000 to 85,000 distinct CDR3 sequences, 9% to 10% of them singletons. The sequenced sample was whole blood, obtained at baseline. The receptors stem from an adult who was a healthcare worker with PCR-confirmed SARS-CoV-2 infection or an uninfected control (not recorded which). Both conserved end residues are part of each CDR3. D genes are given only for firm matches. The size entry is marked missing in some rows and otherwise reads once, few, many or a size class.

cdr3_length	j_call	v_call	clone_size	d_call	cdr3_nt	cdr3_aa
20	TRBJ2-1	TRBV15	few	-	TGTGCCACCAGCAGAGATTTAACCCGGTCCTCTCACCCCCTGTCCAATGAGCAGTTCTTC	CATSRDLTRSSHPLSNEQFF
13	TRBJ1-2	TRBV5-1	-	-	TGCGCCAGCAGAAGGGACAACTACTATGGCTACACCTTC	CASRRDNYYGYTF
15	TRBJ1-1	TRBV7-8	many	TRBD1	TGTGCCAGCAGCTTAGTGGACAGGGCGAACACTGAAGCTTTCTTT	CASSLVDRANTEAFF
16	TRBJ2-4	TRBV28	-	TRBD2	TGTGCCAGCAGTTTATTTTCGGGGGGAGCCAAAAACATTCAGTACTTC	CASSLFSGGAKNIQYF
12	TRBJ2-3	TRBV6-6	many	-	TGTGCCAGCAGTTACGCCGGGGATACGCAGTATTTT	CASSYAGDTQYF
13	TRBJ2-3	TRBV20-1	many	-	TGCAGTGCTAGGCTAGTGAGCACAGATACGCAGTATTTT	CSARLVSTDTQYF
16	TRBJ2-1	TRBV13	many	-	TGTGCCAGCAGCTTAGCCAGGTGGGGGGACTACAATGAGCAGTTCTTC	CASSLARWGDYNEQFF
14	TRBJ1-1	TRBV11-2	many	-	TGTGCCAGCAGCTTAGCCGGACCGAACACTGAAGCTTTCTTT	CASSLAGPNTEAFF
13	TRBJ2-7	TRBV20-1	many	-	TGCAGTGCTAGAAGGGATTTCTCCTACGAGCAGTACTTC	CSARRDFSYEQYF
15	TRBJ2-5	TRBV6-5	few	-	TGTGCCAGCAGTTATCTTGGGGGGACTCAAGAGACCCAGTACTTC	CASSYLGGTQETQYF
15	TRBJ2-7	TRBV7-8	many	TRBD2	TGTGCCAGCAGCTTAGGGCTAGCGGCCCCTTTAGAGCAGTACTTC	CASSLGLAAPLEQYF
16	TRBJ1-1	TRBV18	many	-	TGTGCCAGCTCACCACCACAAAAAGATCCTAACACTGAAGCTTTCTTT	CASSPPQKDPNTEAFF
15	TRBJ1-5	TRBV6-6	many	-	TGTGCCAGCAGGTCTCCATGGGGGAGCAATCAGCCCCAGCATTTT	CASRSPWGSNQPQHF
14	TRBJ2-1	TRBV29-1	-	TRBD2	TGCAGCGTACGGAATGGGAGGGCGGTCAATGAGCAGTTCTTC	CSVRNGRAVNEQFF
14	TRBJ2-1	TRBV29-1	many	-	TGCAGCGTTGTGGGCGGGAATTCTTCACCTGAGCAGTTCTTC	CSVVGGNSSPEQFF
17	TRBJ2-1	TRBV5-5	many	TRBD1	TGTGCCAGCAGTCCGGACAGGGAGCCATTCTCCTACAATGAGCAGTTCTTC	CASSPDREPFSYNEQFF
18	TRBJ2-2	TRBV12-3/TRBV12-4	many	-	TGTGCCAGCAGTTCCTACCACCCGGGACGGAGGAACACCGGGGAGCTGTTTTTT	CASSSYHPGRRNTGELFF